The clone carrying this T cell receptor (beta chain) was recorded many times. Molecular barcoded adaptors covering alpha/delta and beta/gamma chains were used on approximately 400 ng RNA. TCRdb itself ran the reads through MiXCR, one entry per CDR3 protein. The table has 75,000 to 95,000 distinct CDR3 sequences, around a fifth seen once. This specimen comes from a study of read filtering for tumor transcriptome and immune sequencing. V lost 0 bases, J lost 4 bases, and 6 bases stayed unmatched. CDR1 SGHRS and CDR2 YFSETQ come from the germline V gene. The CDR3 covers 15 residues. The receptor's source is a donor at least 40 years old with multiple myeloma. This chain links TRBV5-1 with TRBJ2-5; TRBD1 aligns across 7 bases. Input material: a population of CD138-negative cells sorted from bone marrow. The CDR3 sequence is CASSLDGRGSETQYF. The CDR3 DNA follows: TGCGCCAGCAGCTTGGATGGCAGGGGGTCAGAGACCCAGTACTTC. Full variable domain (missing parts from reference TRBV5-1 and TRBJ2-5): KAGVTQTPRYLIKTRGQQVTLSCSPISGHRSVSWYQQTPGQGLQFLFEYFSETQRNKGNFPGRFSGRQFSNSRSEMNVSTLELGDSALYLCASSLDGRGSETQYFGPGTRLLVL.